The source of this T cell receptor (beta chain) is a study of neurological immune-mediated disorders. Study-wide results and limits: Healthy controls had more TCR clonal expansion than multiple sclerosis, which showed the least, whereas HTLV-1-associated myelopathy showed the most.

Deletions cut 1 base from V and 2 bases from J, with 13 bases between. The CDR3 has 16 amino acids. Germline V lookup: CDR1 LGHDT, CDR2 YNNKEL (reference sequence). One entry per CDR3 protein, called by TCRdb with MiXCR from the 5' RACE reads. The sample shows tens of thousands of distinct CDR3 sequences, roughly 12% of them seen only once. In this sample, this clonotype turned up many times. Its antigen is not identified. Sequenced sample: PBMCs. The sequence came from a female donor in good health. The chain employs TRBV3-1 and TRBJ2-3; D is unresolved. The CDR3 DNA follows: TGTGCCAGCAGCCAAGTCATCACCTCGAACACAGATACGCAGTATTTT. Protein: CASSQVITSNTDTQYF.